The following is a TCR beta chain sequence with its context. What it binds is not known. The data are from a study of cytomegalovirus exposure and HLA in healthy donors. Study outcomes and limitations: Apart from CMV serostatus, no immune exposure information was available.

The ends were cut back, 0 bases at V and 5 bases at J, with 10 bases in the middle. CDR1 is SGDLS, CDR2 YYNGEE, per germline. The CDR3 contains 14 residues. Use of 60 Vbeta and 13 Jbeta primers characterized the PCR. Produced via immunoSEQ multiplex PCR; TCRdb's table is partial and in-frame only. The repertoire includes 150,000 to 200,000 clones, about 86% of them detected once, and 2.1% sits in the top ten. Sequencing used PBMCs. The J gene is TRBJ2-3, the V gene TRBV9; maybe TRBD2 (5 bases). The sequence came from a woman aged 18 to 35 in good health and CMV-seropositive. CDR3 coding DNA: TGTGCCAGCAGCGTAGGTCCGGAGGAAGATACGCAGTATTTT. This codes for CASSVGPEEDTQYF.